A selection of T cell receptor beta chains follows, all from one sample in a study of metastatic and nonmetastatic thyroid tumors. With MiXCR, TCRdb called clones anew from the PCR reads. This sample yields tens of thousands of clones, of which 20% to 30% are seen a single time; around 12% belongs to the top ten. Material: tumor tissue. These receptors were obtained from a male donor with papillary thyroid cancer or a benign thyroid nodule (not recorded which). Some clones in this sample may be carry-over from other donors' samples. Each CDR3 is given with its conserved first and last residue. Each record gives: CDR3 DNA, CDR3 protein, J gene, clone size, V gene, D gene. D genes are given only for firm matches. Where a row states a size, it is once, few, many or the class of an expanded clone; other rows omit it.

DNA: TGTGCCAGCAGTCCAGGACAGGGCGGGGATACGCAGTATTTT; CDR3: CASSPGQGGDTQYF; J: TRBJ2-3; size: many; V: TRBV6-1; D: TRBD1
DNA: TGTGCCAGCAGTTTCGTAGGACTCTCACGGGATACGCAGTATTTT; CDR3: CASSFVGLSRDTQYF; J: TRBJ2-3; size: many; V: TRBV27; D: NA
DNA: TGTGCCAGCAGTACCCGCTGGGGAGCGAACACTGAAGATTTCTTT; CDR3: CASSTRWGANTEDFF; J: TRBJ1-1; size: NA; V: TRBV27; D: NA
DNA: TGTGCCAGCAGTACCCAGGGGGCCACTGAAGCTTTCTTT; CDR3: CASSTQGATEAFF; J: TRBJ1-1; size: NA; V: TRBV6-1; D: TRBD1
DNA: TGTGCCAGCAGCGGGACTAGCGGCAATGAGCAGTTCTTC; CDR3: CASSGTSGNEQFF; J: TRBJ2-1; size: many; V: TRBV2; D: TRBD2
DNA: TGCAGTGCTAGAGAGAGGGGGCGTGCGGGTGGTGGCTACACCTTC; CDR3: CSARERGRAGGGYTF; J: TRBJ1-2; size: NA; V: TRBV20-1; D: TRBD1
DNA: TGTGCCAGCACCCCAACAGGGGCTGGGGCCAACGTCCTGACTTTC; CDR3: CASTPTGAGANVLTF; J: TRBJ2-6; size: few; V: TRBV6-1; D: TRBD1
DNA: TGTGCCAGCTCACCCGACAATGGGCATCAAGTGACCCAGTACTTC; CDR3: CASSPDNGHQVTQYF; J: TRBJ2-5; size: NA; V: TRBV18; D: NA
DNA: TGTGCCAGCAGCCAAGGGGATGAAGACCCCTCCTACGAGCAGTACTTC; CDR3: CASSQGDEDPSYEQYF; J: TRBJ2-7; size: many; V: TRBV3-1; D: NA
DNA: TGCGCCGGCCGCCTTGCGGGTGTAGGGGAGACCCAGTACTTC; CDR3: CAGRLAGVGETQYF; J: TRBJ2-5; size: many; V: TRBV4-3; D: NA
DNA: TGTGCCAGCAGTTATGAAACTCGATACGAGCAGTACTTC; CDR3: CASSYETRYEQYF; J: TRBJ2-7; size: medium-sized; V: TRBV6-2/TRBV6-3; D: NA
DNA: TGTGCCAGTAGCGGTGGCCTCATAGCCAAAAACATTCAGTACTTC; CDR3: CASSGGLIAKNIQYF; J: TRBJ2-4; size: many; V: TRBV19; D: NA
DNA: TGCGCCAGCAGCCGAGGAGATACAGATACGCAGTATTTT; CDR3: CASSRGDTDTQYF; J: TRBJ2-3; size: few; V: TRBV4-3; D: NA
DNA: TGTGCCAGTAGTATAGCGGGACAGATGAACACTGAAGCTTTCTTT; CDR3: CASSIAGQMNTEAFF; J: TRBJ1-1; size: medium-sized; V: TRBV19; D: TRBD1
DNA: TGTGCCAGCAGCTCCGCAGGAGATAATTCACCCCTCCACTTT; CDR3: CASSSAGDNSPLHF; J: TRBJ1-6; size: many; V: TRBV28; D: NA
DNA: TGCAGTGCTAGAGATAATAGGCCTAGCGGGAGACGGTCCGAGCAGTACTTC; CDR3: CSARDNRPSGRRSEQYF; J: TRBJ2-7; size: many; V: TRBV20-1; D: TRBD2
DNA: TGTGCCAGCTCACCGCAGGGTAATGAGCAGTTCTTC; CDR3: CASSPQGNEQFF; J: TRBJ2-1; size: NA; V: TRBV18; D: NA
DNA: TGTGCCAGCTCATGGCTAGAGGTAACAGATACGCAGTATTTT; CDR3: CASSWLEVTDTQYF; J: TRBJ2-3; size: few; V: TRBV18; D: NA
DNA: TGTGCCAGCAGCTTAGTCGCGGGACAGGGGGCTTACGAGCAGTACTTC; CDR3: CASSLVAGQGAYEQYF; J: TRBJ2-7; size: many; V: TRBV7-2; D: TRBD1
DNA: TGTGCCAGCAACTTCGGGGGAACTAATGAAAAACTGTTTTTT; CDR3: CASNFGGTNEKLFF; J: TRBJ1-4; size: many; V: TRBV5-5; D: NA
DNA: TGCGCCAGCAGATTAAAGGGGGGGAACCTTGGGAATGAGCTGTTCTTC; CDR3: CASRLKGGNLGNELFF; J: TRBJ2-1; size: NA; V: TRBV5-1; D: NA
DNA: TGCGGCGGGCACTGGGGCACAGATACGCAGTATTTT; CDR3: CGGHWGTDTQYF; J: TRBJ2-3; size: many; V: TRBV20-1; D: NA
DNA: TGTGCCAGCAGTGGGACAGCACCCTACGAGCAGTACTTC; CDR3: CASSGTAPYEQYF; J: TRBJ2-7; size: NA; V: TRBV6-1; D: NA
DNA: TGTGCCAGCAGCCCTCGGCGGAGTCTTAATAGCAATCAGCCCCAGCATTTT; CDR3: CASSPRRSLNSNQPQHF; J: TRBJ1-5; size: many; V: TRBV7-8; D: NA
DNA: TGTGCCAGCAGTGCGGGGGAGACCCAGTACTTC; CDR3: CASSAGETQYF; J: TRBJ2-5; size: many; V: TRBV12-3/TRBV12-4; D: NA
DNA: TGTGCCAGCTCACCACCGGCGCGGACCGACGAGCAGTACTTC; CDR3: CASSPPARTDEQYF; J: TRBJ2-7; size: many; V: TRBV18; D: NA
DNA: TGCAGTCCTTCCGGTCTAGCGATTAGGAACGAGCAGTACTTC; CDR3: CSPSGLAIRNEQYF; J: TRBJ2-7; size: medium-sized; V: TRBV20-1; D: NA
DNA: TGTACCAGCATCCTAACCGGACAGGGGAAAACTGAAGCTTTCTTT; CDR3: CTSILTGQGKTEAFF; J: TRBJ1-1; size: few; V: TRBV6-1; D: TRBD1
DNA: TGCGCCAGCAGTGATATAGCGGGACTTTACGAGCAGTACTTC; CDR3: CASSDIAGLYEQYF; J: TRBJ2-7; size: medium-sized; V: TRBV10-2; D: TRBD2
DNA: TGCGCCAGCAGCTTGGAGCTAGCGGGCTTATACAATGAGCAGTTCTTC; CDR3: CASSLELAGLYNEQFF; J: TRBJ2-1; size: many; V: TRBV5-1; D: TRBD2
DNA: TGCGCCAGCAGCCCTAGCGGGGGGGCCCTCGAGGAGACCCAGTACTTC; CDR3: CASSPSGGALEETQYF; J: TRBJ2-5; size: NA; V: TRBV5-1; D: TRBD2
DNA: TGTGCCAGCAGCCGCGGGACAACCAATCAGCCCCAGCATTTT; CDR3: CASSRGTTNQPQHF; J: TRBJ1-5; size: NA; V: TRBV7-2; D: NA
DNA: TGCAGTGCTAGTTTGGCGGGCTCCTCCTACGAGCAGTACTTC; CDR3: CSASLAGSSYEQYF; J: TRBJ2-7; size: NA; V: TRBV20-1; D: NA
DNA: TGTGCCGTTGCACAACAGGGAGCGAACACTGAAGCTTTCTTT; CDR3: CAVAQQGANTEAFF; J: TRBJ1-1; size: medium-sized; V: TRBV6-1; D: NA
DNA: TGCGCCAGCAGCCCTAGCGGGAGGTCCCTCGCTGAGACCCAGTACTTC; CDR3: CASSPSGRSLAETQYF; J: TRBJ2-5; size: NA; V: TRBV5-1; D: TRBD2
DNA: TGTGCCAGCAGCTTAGGGGGAGGGGCAGATACGCAGTATTTT; CDR3: CASSLGGGADTQYF; J: TRBJ2-3; size: NA; V: TRBV7-6; D: TRBD2
DNA: TGTGCCAGCAGCCCTATGGGGAGTGGAGATACGCAGTATTTT; CDR3: CASSPMGSGDTQYF; J: TRBJ2-3; size: many; V: TRBV7-2; D: NA
DNA: TGTGCCAGCAGTGATTACCCCGCCTCCTACAATGAGCAGTTCTTC; CDR3: CASSDYPASYNEQFF; J: TRBJ2-1; size: many; V: TRBV2; D: NA
DNA: TGCGCCAGCAGCCAAGGGGACACCGCGAACACCGGGGAGCTGTTTTTT; CDR3: CASSQGDTANTGELFF; J: TRBJ2-2; size: many; V: TRBV4-1; D: NA
DNA: TGTGCCAGTAGTATTCCCGAGGTTGAGCAGTTCTTC; CDR3: CASSIPEVEQFF; J: TRBJ2-1; size: many; V: TRBV19; D: NA
DNA: TGTGCCAGCAGCTTACTGGCGGGAGGTTCGAATGAGCAGTTCTTC; CDR3: CASSLLAGGSNEQFF; J: TRBJ2-1; size: NA; V: TRBV11-1; D: TRBD2
DNA: TGTGCCAGCAGTTTATGGGCGGGGAGCTCCTACAATGAGCAGTTCTTC; CDR3: CASSLWAGSSYNEQFF; J: TRBJ2-1; size: many; V: TRBV28; D: NA
DNA: TGTGCCACCAGTGATCAGTGGTTCACATATACGCAGTATTTT; CDR3: CATSDQWFTYTQYF; J: TRBJ2-3; size: NA; V: TRBV24-1; D: NA
DNA: TGTGCCAGCAGCCTTACTAGCGGCACCTACAATGAGCAGTTCTTC; CDR3: CASSLTSGTYNEQFF; J: TRBJ2-1; size: many; V: TRBV3-1; D: TRBD2
DNA: TGTGCCAGCAGCCAACAGTGGGCGCGTTGTGGGACTGAAGCTTTCTTT; CDR3: CASSQQWARCGTEAFF; J: TRBJ1-1; size: few; V: TRBV11-2; D: NA
DNA: TGTGCCAGCAGGGGACCTTCGCGTAGCACAGATACGCAGTATTTT; CDR3: CASRGPSRSTDTQYF; J: TRBJ2-3; size: few; V: TRBV2; D: NA
DNA: TGCGCCAGCAGCTTGGTAGGGACGCTTACTGGAAACACCATATATTTT; CDR3: CASSLVGTLTGNTIYF; J: TRBJ1-3; size: many; V: TRBV5-1; D: NA
DNA: TGCAGTGCTAGAGCCCCCGGGACAGCCTTGACAAACACCATATATTTT; CDR3: CSARAPGTALTNTIYF; J: TRBJ1-3; size: many; V: TRBV20-1; D: TRBD1
DNA: TGTGCCAGCATGCCCCCGAGGGCAGATACGCAGTATTTT; CDR3: CASMPPRADTQYF; J: TRBJ2-3; size: many; V: TRBV28; D: NA
DNA: TGCAGTGCTTCAGAACTGGTAACCGGGGAGCTGTTTTTT; CDR3: CSASELVTGELFF; J: TRBJ2-2; size: once; V: TRBV20-1; D: NA
DNA: TGTGCCAGTAATAGTAGGAGCACCGGGGAGCTGTTTTTT; CDR3: CASNSRSTGELFF; J: TRBJ2-2; size: many; V: TRBV19; D: NA
DNA: TGCGCCAGCAGCCAGGGGGCGGGTACTGAAGCTTTCTTT; CDR3: CASSQGAGTEAFF; J: TRBJ1-1; size: many; V: TRBV5-1; D: TRBD1
DNA: TGTGCCAGCAGTGAATCGACAGGCTTCCATCAGTACTTC; CDR3: CASSESTGFHQYF; J: TRBJ2-7; size: NA; V: TRBV6-1; D: NA
DNA: TGTGCCAGCGGGTCGACAGAAACTAACTATGGCTACACCTTC; CDR3: CASGSTETNYGYTF; J: TRBJ1-2; size: many; V: TRBV12-3/TRBV12-4; D: NA
DNA: TGTGCCAGCAGCGGCGCGGGGCACCGAAAACTGTTTTTT; CDR3: CASSGAGHRKLFF; J: TRBJ1-4; size: many; V: TRBV7-9; D: NA